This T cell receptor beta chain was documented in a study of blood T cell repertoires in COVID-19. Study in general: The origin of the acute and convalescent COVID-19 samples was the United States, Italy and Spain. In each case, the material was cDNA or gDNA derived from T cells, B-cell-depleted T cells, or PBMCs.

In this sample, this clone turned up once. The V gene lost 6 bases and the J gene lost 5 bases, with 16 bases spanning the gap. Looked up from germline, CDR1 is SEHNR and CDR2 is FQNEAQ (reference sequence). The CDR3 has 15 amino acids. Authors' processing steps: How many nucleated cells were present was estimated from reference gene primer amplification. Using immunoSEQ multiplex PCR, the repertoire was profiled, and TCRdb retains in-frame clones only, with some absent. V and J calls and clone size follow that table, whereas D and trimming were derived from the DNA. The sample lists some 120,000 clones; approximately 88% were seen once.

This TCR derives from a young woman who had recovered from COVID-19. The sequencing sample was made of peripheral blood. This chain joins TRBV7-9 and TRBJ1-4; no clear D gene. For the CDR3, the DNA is TGTGCCAGCAGTTCCGACACTGGCCGAAATGAAAAACTGTTTTTT. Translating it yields CASSSDTGRNEKLFF.